Listed here is a single T cell receptor (beta chain). Its specificity is unknown. In germline, CDR1 is SEHNR, CDR2 FQNEAQ (reference sequence). Trimming shortened V by 5 bases and J by 6 bases, and 17 bases separated the two germline ends. This CDR3 spans 15 amino acids. Only CD45RO-negative cells positively selected for CCR7 counted as naive CD8 cells, so terminally differentiated effector memory CD45RA+ cells were excluded. The data originate from a study of shared clonotypes between healthy human individuals. Study background: Each donor's CD8 memory used one plate, CD8 naive two, each CD4 subset three.

Overall study findings and caveats: A reduction in generation probabilities was seen for non-shared clonotypes relative to those shared by all four donors.

In the source study's methods: Filtering of immunoSEQ junctional sequences could not match full-length read filtering. TCRdb's copy holds only in-frame clones and misses some; the assay was immunoSEQ multiplex PCR. V and J calls and clone size are copied from that table; D and trimming were computed from the DNA. This sample carries approximately 2,000,000 clones, just under 95% of them seen once, and the ten largest clones take about 1.6%. This TCR derives from a man between 18 and 29 years old in good health. Some clones in this sample may be carry-over from other donors' samples. The chain recombines TRBV7-9 with TRBJ2-1; no reliable D call. The sequenced material came from naive CD8+ T cells from PBMCs. CDR3 nucleotide sequence: TGTGCCAGCAGCCGTACTGAAATCCACATCAATGAGCAGTTCTTC. Residues: CASSRTEIHINEQFF.